Listed below are T cell receptor beta chains from one sample, sequenced in a study of T-cell memory formation after mild COVID-19. TCRdb analysed the 5' RACE reads with MiXCR anew, one entry per CDR3 protein. The sample contains approximately 480,000 distinct CDR3 sequences, 18% of which appear only once. Sequenced sample: PBMCs or a T cell subset sorted from them (not recorded which). These receptors were obtained from an adult woman who had mild COVID-19 (a few samples of this study predate the infection). Cell type and time point are not known. Each CDR3 is given with its conserved first and last residue. The D gene is left open where the match is weak. Size is omitted from some rows. Given values are once, few, many or a class for expanded clones.

>-|-|TRBV11-2|TRBJ2-5
TGTGCCAGCAGCTTAGTTGGAGGGATGGAGACCCAGTACTTC
CASSLVGGMETQYF
>-|TRBD2|TRBV20-1|TRBJ2-5
TGCAGTGCTACGCGGGAGACGGCACAAGAGACCCAGTACTTC
CSATRETAQETQYF
>few|TRBD2|TRBV18|TRBJ2-3
TGTGCCAGCTCACCACGGTCTTTAGCGGGCAGCACAGATACGCAGTATTTT
CASSPRSLAGSTDTQYF
>few|-|TRBV7-8|TRBJ2-7
TGTGCCAGCAGCAATCAAGGTAACGAGCAGTACTTC
CASSNQGNEQYF
>few|-|TRBV12-3/TRBV12-4|TRBJ1-2
TGTGCCACCTCACTTACCGTCTATGGCTACACCTTC
CATSLTVYGYTF
>-|-|TRBV7-3|TRBJ1-1
TGTGCCAGCAGCCCGCAAGGGGGGGCCTCTGAAGCTTTCTTT
CASSPQGGASEAFF
>few|-|TRBV7-3|TRBJ1-1
TGTGCCAGCAGCTTAATGATGAACACTGAAGCTTTCTTT
CASSLMMNTEAFF
>few|TRBD1|TRBV5-6|TRBJ2-3
TGTGCCAGCAGCCCGGACAGGCAATCGTTCACAGATACGCAGTATTTT
CASSPDRQSFTDTQYF
>few|-|TRBV29-1|TRBJ2-3
TGCAGCGTCCCGCCGAACACAGATACGCAGTATTTT
CSVPPNTDTQYF
>few|-|TRBV5-5|TRBJ2-7
TGTGCCAGCAGCTCAGGGGATGGAGGCGGCGAGCAGTACTTC
CASSSGDGGGEQYF
>few|TRBD2|TRBV11-2|TRBJ2-7
TGTGCCAGCAGCCTCGCCAGCGGGAGGTCCCGGGGGCAGTACTTC
CASSLASGRSRGQYF
>few|-|TRBV20-1|TRBJ2-2
TGCAGTGCTCCAATGAACACCGGGGAGCTGTTTTTT
CSAPMNTGELFF
>-|TRBD2|TRBV24-1|TRBJ2-5
TGTGCCACCAGTGAGATGGGGGGGTCACAAGAGACCCAGTACTTC
CATSEMGGSQETQYF
>-|TRBD1|TRBV7-8|TRBJ1-5
TGTGCCAGCAGCGTACAGGGGGCGGGTCAGCCCCAGCATTTT
CASSVQGAGQPQHF
>many|-|TRBV4-2|TRBJ2-1
TGTGCCAGCAGCCCCCCTGACAATGAGCAGTTCTTC
CASSPPDNEQFF
>many|-|TRBV7-9|TRBJ2-7
TGTGCCAGCAGCCTCCTCGGGACATCCAATTACGAGCAGTACTTC
CASSLLGTSNYEQYF
>few|-|TRBV5-1|TRBJ2-2
TGCGCCAGCAGCTTAGGAAGCTGGGGCACCGGGGAGCTGTTTTTT
CASSLGSWGTGELFF
>-|-|TRBV9|TRBJ2-3
TGTGCCAGCAGCGAGGGGGGAAGGCGGACTATAGTTCCAGATACGCAGTATTTT
CASSEGGRRTIVPDTQYF
>-|TRBD1|TRBV12-3/TRBV12-4|TRBJ2-7
TGTGCCAGCAGTAATCTCCCCCGGGACAGGGCCGACGAGCAGTACTTC
CASSNLPRDRADEQYF
>-|-|TRBV6-6|TRBJ1-5
TGTGCCAGCAGCAAGGACGGCCATAGCAATCAGCCCCAGCATTTT
CASSKDGHSNQPQHF
>-|TRBD2|TRBV20-1|TRBJ2-7
TGCAGTGCTGCTATAGCGGGAGAGGCGTACGAGCAGTACTTC
CSAAIAGEAYEQYF
>-|-|TRBV6-2/TRBV6-3|TRBJ1-5
TGTGCCAGCAGTTACAGCCAGGGGACTGGTAGTTACAATCAGCCCCAGCATTTT
CASSYSQGTGSYNQPQHF
>-|TRBD1|TRBV27|TRBJ2-3
TGTGCCAGCAGTTTCTCACAGGGGAACACAGATACGCAGTATTTT
CASSFSQGNTDTQYF
>few|TRBD2|TRBV6-5|TRBJ2-1
TGTGCCAGCAGTTACGCGGGAGGTGTGCACAATGAGCAGTTCTTC
CASSYAGGVHNEQFF
>few|TRBD1|TRBV12-3/TRBV12-4|TRBJ1-1
TGTGCCAGCAGTAAAACGACAGGGGAGGGCACTGAAGCTTTCTTT
CASSKTTGEGTEAFF
>few|TRBD2|TRBV7-9|TRBJ2-2
TGTGCCAGCAGCTTACTGACTAGCGGGAGAGGTACCGGGGAGCTGTTTTTT
CASSLLTSGRGTGELFF
>few|-|TRBV4-3|TRBJ2-1
TGCGCCAGCAGACACGGGAGCCAGTCCTACAATGAGCAGTTCTTC
CASRHGSQSYNEQFF
>few|-|TRBV2|TRBJ2-1
TGTGCCAGCAGGCTAGGACGGGTTGAGCAGTTCTTC
CASRLGRVEQFF
>few|TRBD1|TRBV3-1|TRBJ2-2
TGTGCCAGCAGCCGACAGGGGACGAACACCGGGGAGCTGTTTTTT
CASSRQGTNTGELFF
>-|-|TRBV5-1|TRBJ2-7
TGCGCCAGTCGAGCAATTGCAGGGGGGACCTACGAGCAGTACTTC
CASRAIAGGTYEQYF
>-|TRBD1|TRBV5-1|TRBJ2-2
TGCGCCAGCAGCAGGACAGGGGGCGAGGTCGACGGGGAGCTGTTTTTT
CASSRTGGEVDGELFF
>-|-|TRBV6-5|TRBJ2-2
TGTGCCAGCAGTCGTAAGGCCCACGGTGACACCGGGGAGCTGTTTTTT
CASSRKAHGDTGELFF
>-|TRBD2|TRBV9|TRBJ2-2
TGTGCCAGCAGCGTAGTTACTAGCGGGACCACCGGGGAGCTGTTTTTT
CASSVVTSGTTGELFF
>few|TRBD1|TRBV20-1|TRBJ1-5
TGCAGTGCTAGTTTCGACAGGGGCCTTAATCAGCCCCAGCATTTT
CSASFDRGLNQPQHF
>-|-|TRBV7-9|TRBJ2-5
TGTGCCAGCAGCTTAGGCCGGTCCCGCGGGCGAGAGACCCAGTACTTC
CASSLGRSRGRETQYF
>few|TRBD2|TRBV7-6|TRBJ2-7
TGTGCCAGCAGCTGGCGGGGGAACGAGCAGTACTTC
CASSWRGNEQYF
>-|-|TRBV6-5|TRBJ1-1
TGTGCCAGCAGAAACAGGAGGAACACTGAAGCTTTCTTT
CASRNRRNTEAFF
>-|-|TRBV11-3|TRBJ2-1
TGTGCCAGCAGCCCTACACAGGGGGCTAGCGGGACCGATGAGCAGTTCTTC
CASSPTQGASGTDEQFF
>few|-|TRBV6-1|TRBJ1-5
TGTGCCCTACGGGAACATAGCAATCAGCCCCAGCATTTT
CALREHSNQPQHF
>many|TRBD2|TRBV6-2/TRBV6-3|TRBJ2-1
TGTGCCAGCAGGGCTCTAGCGGCCTACAATGAGCAGTTCTTC
CASRALAAYNEQFF
>many|-|TRBV6-6|TRBJ2-5
TGTGCCAGCAGTTTCCCGGGATACCAAGAGACCCAGTACTTC
CASSFPGYQETQYF
>-|TRBD2|TRBV3-1|TRBJ2-2
TGTGCCAGCAGCCAACAAGGACTAGCTGTTACCGGGGAGCTGTTTTTT
CASSQQGLAVTGELFF
>-|TRBD1|TRBV20-1|TRBJ2-7
TGCAGTGCTAGATCTCCGGGACAGGGTCCCTACGAGCAGTACTTC
CSARSPGQGPYEQYF
>-|-|TRBV20-1|TRBJ2-3
TGCAGTGCTAGAGACCCCCGGCGCGGCCACACAGATACGCAGTATTTT
CSARDPRRGHTDTQYF
>few|-|TRBV20-1|TRBJ2-5
TGCAGTGCTAGAACCCCGGGGGGCGGAGAGACCCAGTACTTC
CSARTPGGGETQYF
>few|-|TRBV29-1|TRBJ2-7
TGCAGCGTTGATTTGGGCAGCTACGAGCAGTACTTC
CSVDLGSYEQYF
>few|-|TRBV12-3/TRBV12-4|TRBJ2-7
TGTGCCAGCAGTGTCGGGCTAACTGGCGAGCAGTACTTC
CASSVGLTGEQYF
>-|-|TRBV5-6|TRBJ2-2
TGTGCCAGCAGCTTGGTGGGGGCCGCGAACACCGGGGAGCTGTTTTTT
CASSLVGAANTGELFF
>many|-|TRBV4-2|TRBJ1-6
TGTGCCAGCAGCCGCGGCAGTAATTCACCCCTCCACTTT
CASSRGSNSPLHF
>-|-|TRBV13|TRBJ1-1
TGTGCCAGCAGCTTAGGTGGACTCCTCACTGAAGCTTTCTTT
CASSLGGLLTEAFF
>few|-|TRBV9|TRBJ2-7
TGTGCCAGCAGCCTGGGACCCCATTCCTACGAGCAGTACTTC
CASSLGPHSYEQYF
>-|-|TRBV29-1|TRBJ1-1
TGCAGCGTTGAAGTGCGGGGGGAGACCGCTGAAGCTTTCTTT
CSVEVRGETAEAFF
>few|-|TRBV20-1|TRBJ2-7
TGCAGTGCTAGACCACTCCACTCCGAGCAGTACTTC
CSARPLHSEQYF